The entry below gives a single TCR beta chain sequence along with its context. Its antigen is still unknown. Focal radiation plus CTLA-4 blockade with ipilimumab was administered to patients who had chemo-refractory metastatic non-small-cell lung cancer. These data come from a study of radiotherapy plus CTLA-4 blockade in lung cancer. Across the study: Objective responses emerged in roughly a sixth of patients, and around 31% attained disease control. Study-level points and caveats: Tumor-origin TCR clones grew in blood after radiotherapy plus ipilimumab. Early clone dynamics of blood T cells, plus interferon-beta, reportedly predicted response best.

The CDR3 totals 17 residues. The junction had 9 bases not matched to a gene; V was cut back by 2 bases and J by 2 bases. The germline CDR1 and CDR2 sequences are SGHRS and YFSETQ. Measured with immunoSEQ multiplex PCR; TCRdb has only the in-frame clones, and not every one. The sample holds fewer than 150,000 clones; roughly 80% are singletons and the top ten take 4% to 6%. Sequencing used peripheral blood, obtained from a patient treated with radiotherapy plus ipilimumab. The rearrangement links TRBV5-1 to TRBJ2-1; 8 positions match TRBD2. This sequence originates from a human donor with non-small cell lung cancer who had a partial response to radiotherapy plus ipilimumab. CDR3 bases: TGCGCCAGCAGCTTAGAGGAGCGGGAGTTGACCTACAATGAGCAGTTCTTC. Amino acids: CASSLEERELTYNEQFF.